This T cell receptor beta chain was captured by sequencing in a study of siplizumab effects on memory and regulatory T cells. The CDR3 totals 19 residues. Looked up from germline, CDR1 is LNHNV and CDR2 is YYDKDF (reference sequence). V was clipped by 1 base and J by 7 bases, with 27 bases between them. Assay: immunoSEQ multiplex PCR; the TCRdb copy retains only in-frame clones and omits some. Among some 97,000 clones listed, roughly 93% were seen once. This receptor was obtained from a human donor in good health. The chain links TRBV15 to TRBJ2-3; perhaps TRBD1 as D (6 bases). Sequencing was performed on non-Treg CD4+ T cells sorted from blood. CDR3 in DNA: TGTGCCACCAGCAGAGCCCTAATCGTGATTGGGGGCGAGGCAAATACGCAGTATTTT. Protein: CATSRALIVIGGEANTQYF.